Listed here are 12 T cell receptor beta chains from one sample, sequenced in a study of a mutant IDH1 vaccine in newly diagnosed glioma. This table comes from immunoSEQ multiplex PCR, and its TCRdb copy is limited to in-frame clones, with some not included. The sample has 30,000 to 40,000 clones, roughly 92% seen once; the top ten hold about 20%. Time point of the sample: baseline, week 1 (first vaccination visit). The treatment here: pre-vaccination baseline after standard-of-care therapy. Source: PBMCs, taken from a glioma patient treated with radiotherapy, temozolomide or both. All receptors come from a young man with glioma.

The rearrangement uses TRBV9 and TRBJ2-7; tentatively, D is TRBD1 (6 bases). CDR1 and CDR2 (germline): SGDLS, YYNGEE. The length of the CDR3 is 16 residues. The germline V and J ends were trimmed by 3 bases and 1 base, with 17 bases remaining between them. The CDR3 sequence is CASSATGTPLSYEQYF. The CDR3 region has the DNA TGTGCCAGCAGCGCCACCGGGACACCATTATCCTACGAGCAGTACTTC.

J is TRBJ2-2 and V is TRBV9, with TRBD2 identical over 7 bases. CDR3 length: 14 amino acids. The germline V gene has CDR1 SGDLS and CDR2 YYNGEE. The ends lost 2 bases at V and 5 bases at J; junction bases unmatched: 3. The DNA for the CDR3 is TGTGCCAGCAGCGTTTCGGGAGGAACCGGGGAGCTGTTTTTT. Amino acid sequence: CASSVSGGTGELFF.

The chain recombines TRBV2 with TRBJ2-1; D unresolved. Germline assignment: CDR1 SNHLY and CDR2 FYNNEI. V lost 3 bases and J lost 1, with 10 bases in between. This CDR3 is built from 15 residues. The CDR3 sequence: CASSDGGSSYNEQFF. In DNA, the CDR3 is TGTGCCAGCAGTGATGGCGGTTCTTCCTACAATGAGCAGTTCTTC.

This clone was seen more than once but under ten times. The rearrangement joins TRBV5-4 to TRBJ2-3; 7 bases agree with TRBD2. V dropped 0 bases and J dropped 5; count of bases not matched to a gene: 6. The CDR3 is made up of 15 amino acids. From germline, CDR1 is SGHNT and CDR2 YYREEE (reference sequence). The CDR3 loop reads CASSLAGGSGDTQYF. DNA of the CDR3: TGTGCCAGCAGCTTGGCGGGAGGAAGTGGAGATACGCAGTATTTT.

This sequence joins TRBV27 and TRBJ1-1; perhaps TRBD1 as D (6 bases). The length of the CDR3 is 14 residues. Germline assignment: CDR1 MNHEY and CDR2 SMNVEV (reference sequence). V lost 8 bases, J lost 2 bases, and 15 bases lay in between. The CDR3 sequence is CASYPRQANTEAFF. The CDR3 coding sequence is TGTGCCAGCTATCCACGACAGGCTAACACTGAAGCTTTCTTT.

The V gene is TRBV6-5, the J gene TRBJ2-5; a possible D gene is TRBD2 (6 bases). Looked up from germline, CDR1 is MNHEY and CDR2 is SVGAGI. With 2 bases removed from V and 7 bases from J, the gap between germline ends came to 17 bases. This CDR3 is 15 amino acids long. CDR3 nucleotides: TGTGCCAGCAGTTACGGGGCGGGGTCCGGGGGGACCCAGTACTTC. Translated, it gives CASSYGAGSGGTQYF.

The CDR3 coding sequence is TGTGCCAGCACCCAAAGCCGGAGCGGGAGTAACTACAATGAGCAGTTCTTC. This encodes CASTQSRSGSNYNEQFF. The V call is TRBV2, the J call TRBJ2-1; 8 bases are shared with TRBD2. Germline V gene data show CDR1 as SNHLY and CDR2 as FYNNEI. V lost 7 bases and J lost 3; bases outside the gene matches: 14. The CDR3 consists of 17 residues.

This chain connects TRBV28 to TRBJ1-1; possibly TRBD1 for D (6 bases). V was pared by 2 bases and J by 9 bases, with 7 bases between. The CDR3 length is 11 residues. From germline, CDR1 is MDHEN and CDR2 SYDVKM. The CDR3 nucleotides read TGTGCCAGCAGTTTACAGGGGAAAGCTTTCTTT. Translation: CASSLQGKAFF.

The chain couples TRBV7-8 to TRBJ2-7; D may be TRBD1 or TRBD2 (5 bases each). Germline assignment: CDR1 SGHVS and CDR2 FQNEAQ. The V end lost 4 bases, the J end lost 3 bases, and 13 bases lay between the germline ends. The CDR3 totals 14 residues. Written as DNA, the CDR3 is TGTGCCAGCAGCTCCGTTCGGGGCCGCTACGAGCAGTACTTC. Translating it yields CASSSVRGRYEQYF.

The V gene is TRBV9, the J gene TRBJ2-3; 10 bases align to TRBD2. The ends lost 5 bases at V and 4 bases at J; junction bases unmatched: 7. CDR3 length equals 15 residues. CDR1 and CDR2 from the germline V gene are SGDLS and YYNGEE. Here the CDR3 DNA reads TGTGCCAGCAGACCAAGACTAGCGGGCGCAGATACGCAGTATTTT. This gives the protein CASRPRLAGADTQYF.

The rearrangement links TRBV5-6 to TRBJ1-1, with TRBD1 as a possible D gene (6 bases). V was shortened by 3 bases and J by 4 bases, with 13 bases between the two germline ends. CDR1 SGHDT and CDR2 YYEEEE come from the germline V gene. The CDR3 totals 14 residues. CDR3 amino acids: CASSSTGLGTEAFF. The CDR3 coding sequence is TGTGCCAGCAGCTCAACAGGGTTGGGCACTGAAGCTTTCTTT.

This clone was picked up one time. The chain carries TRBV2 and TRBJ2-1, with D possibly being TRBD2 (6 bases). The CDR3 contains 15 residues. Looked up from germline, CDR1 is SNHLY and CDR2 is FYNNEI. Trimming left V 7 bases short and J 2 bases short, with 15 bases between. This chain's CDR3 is CASIREATTYNEQFF. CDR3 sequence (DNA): TGTGCCAGCATCAGGGAGGCCACCACCTACAATGAGCAGTTCTTC.